The sequence of this T cell receptor beta chain was determined in a study of blood T cell repertoires in COVID-19. Background on the study: There were acute and convalescent COVID-19 samples, and they came from the United States, Italy and Spain. The analysed material was cDNA or gDNA that came from T cells, B-cell-depleted T cells, or PBMCs.

Original analysis: It was from reference gene primer amplification that nucleated cell counts were estimated. Using immunoSEQ multiplex PCR, the repertoire was profiled, and TCRdb retains in-frame clones only, with some absent. The V and J calls and the clone size are those of that table, but D and trimming were determined from the DNA. Of about 70,000 clones listed, 80% to 85% are singletons. Germline CDR1 SGHDN, CDR2 FVKESK. CDR3 length: 15 amino acids. V lost 3 bases and J 0 bases, leaving 12 bases between the germline ends. This sequence originates from an older man with acute or convalescent COVID-19. Sequencing used peripheral blood. The chain recombines TRBV14 with TRBJ2-7; D may be TRBD2 (5 bases). This CDR3 is CASSQRVGTSYEQYF. CDR3 sequence (DNA): TGTGCCAGCAGCCAGAGGGTAGGCACCTCCTACGAGCAGTACTTC.